The clone carrying this TCR beta chain has only a few counts. With 4 bases removed from V and 7 bases from J, the gap between germline ends came to 14 bases. The CDR3 totals 14 residues. Sample-barcoded 5' priming and a J-beta primer mix drove a second PCR of about 7 to 12 cycles. TCRdb reprocessed the 5' RACE reads with MiXCR, giving one entry per CDR3 protein. Here the sample spans some 1,800,000 distinct CDR3 sequences, 39% being singletons. Samples each yielded at least 5.5 micrograms of total RNA. The sample is drawn from a study of blood T cells in healthy people across ages. The sequenced sample was blood. The receptor's source is a human donor in good health. The chain employs TRBV12-3 or TRBV12-4 and TRBJ2-1; TRBD2 is a possible D gene (7 bases). The CDR3 is CASSSMGGQNEQFF. The CDR3 DNA reads as TGTGCCAGCAGTTCAATGGGGGGGCAGAATGAGCAGTTCTTC.